This record concerns one T cell receptor beta chain sequence. The data stem from a study of shared clonotypes between healthy human individuals. V lost 1 base to trimming and J lost 1 base, with 8 bases between them. In germline, CDR1 is SGHNT, CDR2 YYREEE (reference sequence). The CDR3 contains 14 residues. Only in-frame clones appear in the TCRdb table, and some are missing; sequencing was by immunoSEQ multiplex PCR. The sample consists of about 2.3 million clones, just under 95% of them appearing once. This clonotype was sampled from a man between 18 and 29 years old in good health. Some clones in this sample may be carry-over from other donors' samples. V is TRBV5-4 and J is TRBJ1-1; D is undetermined. Sequencing was carried out using naive CD4+ T cells from PBMCs. This sample's subset: CD45RA+ positively selected. The CDR3, as DNA: TGTGCCAGCAGCTTGACAGTGAAGAACACTGAAGCTTTCTTT. This sequence encodes CASSLTVKNTEAFF.